The clone carrying this T cell receptor (beta chain) was counted between two and nine times. Its antigen is unidentified. This entry is derived from a study of T cells after yellow fever vaccination. 5'RACE template switching generated TCR cDNA, adding a universal primer site and UMIs. TCRdb itself ran the 5' RACE reads through MiXCR, one entry per CDR3 protein. The table lists around 200,000 distinct CDR3 sequences, 11% of them singletons. Points from the study as a whole: Abundant clonotypes (contaminants from the bulk population) could be present in FACS-sorted repertoires.

CDR3 length equals 15 residues. J gave up 2 bases and V 1 base, and 1 base lay outside the gene matches. CDR1 MNHEY and CDR2 SVGEGT come from the germline V gene. The sequence came from a man between 18 and 29 years old who received the YFV17D yellow fever vaccine. This sequence joins TRBV6-2 or TRBV6-3 and TRBJ2-3; TRBD2 aligns across 9 bases. The source was CD8+ T cells sorted from PBMCs, collected 15 days after the yellow fever booster vaccination. Here the CDR3 reads CASSYWGLATDTQYF. CDR3 DNA: TGTGCCAGCAGTTACTGGGGACTAGCCACAGATACGCAGTATTTT.